The 24 T cell receptor beta chains given below trace back to one sample, sequenced in a study of T cells in Graves' hyperthyroidism and ophthalmopathy. Amplification targeted TCR beta CDR3 regions from RNA transcripts. The HTBI set primed first-round TCR CDR3 RT-PCR. TCRdb itself ran the multiplex PCR reads through MiXCR, one entry per CDR3 protein. Here the sample spans over 700,000 distinct CDR3 sequences, just over 35% being singletons. The sequenced sample was blood. These receptors all stem from a woman aged 40 to 55 with Graves' hyperthyroidism.

This clonotype was counted a few times. The chain carries TRBV7-2 and TRBJ1-2; tentatively, D is TRBD1 (6 bases). CDR1 is SGHTA, CDR2 FQGNSA, per germline. V was shortened by 2 bases and J by 4 bases, with 29 bases between the two germline ends. This CDR3 contains 20 residues. CDR3 nucleotide sequence: TGTGCCAGCAGCTTATTCCGTAAGCCTGGGGGGGGCGGAAGCTTCTATGGCTACACCTTC. As protein: CASSLFRKPGGGGSFYGYTF.

This clonotype was recorded only once. The genes are TRBV10-3 and TRBJ1-2; weak D call: TRBD1 (5 bases). Trimming shortened V by 3 bases and J by 3 bases, and 14 bases separated the two germline ends. The CDR3 is 15 residues long. Looked up from germline, CDR1 is ENHRY and CDR2 is SYGVKD. Here the CDR3 reads CAISDMGVRDYGYTF. CDR3 DNA sequence: TGTGCCATCAGTGACATGGGGGTACGCGACTATGGCTACACCTTC.

The CDR3: CASSARGHGGEDGYTF. DNA of the CDR3: TGTGCCAGCAGTGCTAGAGGGCACGGGGGGGAGGATGGCTACACCTTC. V and J are TRBV25-1 and TRBJ1-2, with a possible D match to TRBD1 (5 bases). This CDR3 spans 16 amino acids. Trimming cost V 4 bases and J 6 bases, with 21 bases left between them. Germline CDR1 reads MGHDK; CDR2 reads SYGVNS.

Of note for this clonotype: Being one base from a much bigger clone, this may be a read error. The J gene is TRBJ2-7, the V gene TRBV11-1, with D perhaps being TRBD1 or TRBD2 (5 bases each). Trimming removed 5 bases from V and 2 bases from J, with 13 bases in between. This CDR3 region has 14 residues. Germline lookup yields CDR1 SGHAT and CDR2 FQDESV (reference sequence). The CDR3 region is CASSRGRATYEQYF. For the CDR3, the DNA is TGTGCCAGCAGCCGGGGACGAGCCACCTACGAGCAGTACTTC.

The rearrangement uses TRBV25-1 and TRBJ1-5; D not certain. The CDR3 covers 16 residues. V lost 3 bases and J lost 1, with 13 bases in between. Germline V gives CDR1 MGHDK, CDR2 SYGVNS. CDR3 coding DNA: TGTGCCAGCAGTGACAACCGAGGTACGAGCAATCAGCCCCAGCATTTT. Residues: CASSDNRGTSNQPQHF.

The rearrangement joins TRBV7-2 to TRBJ2-7, with 8 nucleotides matching TRBD2. The DNA end is more similar to TRBJ2-1, so the J call may be wrong. Germline V gene lookup returns CDR1 SGHTA and CDR2 FQGNSA. This CDR3 region has 13 residues. CDR3 sequence reads: CASIAGWEGEQFF. The DNA for the CDR3 is TGTGCCAGCATAGCGGGATGGGAAGGTGAGCAGTTCTTC.

The table lists this clonotype with many counts. This chain uses TRBV7-2 with TRBJ1-1, with 9 bases aligning to TRBD1. The germline V gene has CDR1 SGHTA and CDR2 FQGNSA. The CDR3 has 14 amino acids. The V segment lost 5 bases and the J segment 4 bases; nucleotides outside the gene matches: 5. The CDR3 is CASSPQGAFTEAFF. The CDR3 nucleotides read TGTGCCAGCAGCCCACAGGGGGCGTTCACTGAAGCTTTCTTT.

This clonotype showed up many times. One junction end disagrees with the germline gene, perhaps due to a read error. This chain links TRBV7-9 with TRBJ2-7; 8 bases are shared with TRBD2. Germline loops: CDR1 SEHNR, CDR2 FQNEAQ (reference sequence). The CDR3 contains 14 residues. The CDR3 DNA reads TGTGCCGGCAGCGAGCCACTAGCGGACTACGAGCAGTACTTC. It yields the protein CAGSEPLADYEQYF.

This sequence joins TRBV20-1 and TRBJ2-7; 10 bases are shared with TRBD2. The CDR3 has 13 residues. Germline lookup yields CDR1 DFQATT and CDR2 SNEGSKA (reference sequence). Germline trimming cut 5 bases from V and 2 bases from J; bases unmatched to any gene: 3. The CDR3 loop reads CSAFGTSAYEQYF. CDR3 nucleotide sequence: TGCAGTGCTTTCGGGACTAGCGCCTACGAGCAGTACTTC.

There are many counts of this clonotype. Here the CDR3 omits its conserved ending phenylalanine or tryptophan, so a read error is the likely source. It is unclear where the CDR3 begins or ends on the DNA, so no DNA is shown, and the CDR3 is as TCRdb lists it. The chain carries TRBV10-3 and TRBJ2-2. Germline lookup yields CDR1 ENHRY and CDR2 SYGVKD. 8 amino acids form the CDR3, both terminal residues included. CDR3 in amino acids: CAILGAAG.

This clonotype was detected many times. The chain employs TRBV2 and TRBJ2-1; D call uncertain. The CDR3 length is 10 residues. CDR1 and CDR2 from the germline V gene are SNHLY and FYNNEI. V lost 3 bases, J lost 13 bases, and 7 bases lay in between. The CDR3 loop is CASSERIQFF. CDR3 DNA: TGTGCCAGCAGTGAGAGGATTCAGTTCTTC.

This clonotype came up once. A read error may be the cause here, since a much bigger clone is one base away. This chain connects TRBV25-1 to TRBJ2-2; D is possibly TRBD2 (6 bases). V gave up 5 bases and J gave up 8 bases, with 9 bases separating them. The CDR3 extends over 12 amino acids. Germline V gives CDR1 MGHDK, CDR2 SYGVNS. This CDR3 is CASSYAGGELFF. In nucleotides, the CDR3 is TGTGCCAGCAGTTACGCGGGGGGGGAGCTGTTTTTT.

Ten or more counts support this clonotype. The CDR3 here is CASSPQVETEAFF. The CDR3 DNA sequence: TGTGCCAGCAGCCCCCAGGTGGAAACTGAAGCTTTCTTT. The J gene is TRBJ1-1, the V gene TRBV7-8; D is undetermined. CDR3 length: 13 residues. The germline gives CDR1 SGHVS, CDR2 FQNEAQ. V lost 5 bases and J lost 5, with 12 bases in between.

This clonotype was seen more than once but under ten times. The rearrangement uses TRBV4-2 and TRBJ1-6, with TRBD1 matching 7 bases. The CDR3 is 15 residues long. In germline, CDR1 is LGHNA, CDR2 YNFKEQ. Trimming at V came to 2 bases and at J to 6 bases, leaving 4 bases not matched to a gene. The CDR3 sequence: CASSQNRDSNSPLHF. The CDR3 region has the DNA TGTGCCAGCAGCCAAAACCGGGACAGTAATTCACCCCTCCACTTT.

At least ten counts were recorded for this clonotype. J is TRBJ2-7 and V is TRBV5-4, with a possible D match to TRBD1 (6 bases). The germline V gene encodes CDR1 SGHNT and CDR2 YYREEE (reference sequence). Deletions cut 4 bases from V and 4 bases from J, with 18 bases between. CDR3 length: 15 amino acids. In DNA form, the CDR3 reads TGTGCCAGCAGCCTTACGTTCGGGACAAGTTACGAGCAGTACTTC. Its protein is CASSLTFGTSYEQYF. The full variable domain, its missing parts supplied by reference TRBV5-4 and TRBJ2-7, is ETGVTQSPTHLIKTRGQQVTLRCSSQSGHNTVSWYQQALGQGPQFIFQYYREEENGRGNFPPRFSGLQFPNYSSELNVNALELDDSALYLCASSLTFGTSYEQYFGPGTRLTVT.

CDR3: CSASRLAGSSTDTQYF. In DNA form, the CDR3 reads TGCAGTGCTAGCCGACTAGCGGGGTCTAGCACAGATACGCAGTATTTT. J is TRBJ2-3 and V is TRBV20-1; TRBD2 aligns across 11 bases. Germline V gives CDR1 DFQATT, CDR2 SNEGSKA (reference sequence). The CDR3 runs to 16 residues. Trimming removed 3 bases from V and 0 bases from J; junction bases left unmatched: 5.

This clonotype was picked up many times. The gene calls are TRBV29-1 and TRBJ1-3, with no clear D. CDR1 is SQVTM, CDR2 ANQGSEA, per germline. The germline V and J ends were trimmed by 4 bases and 5 bases, with 9 bases remaining between them. The CDR3 has 12 amino acids. Here the CDR3 reads CSVGEGRNTIYF. The CDR3 DNA reads as TGCAGCGTTGGGGAAGGAAGAAACACCATATATTTT.

In this sample, this clonotype turned up once. A single base separates this from a much larger clone, so it may be a read error. V is TRBV12-3 or TRBV12-4 and J is TRBJ1-5, with unresolved D. This CDR3 has 13 residues. V lost 6 bases, J lost 3 bases, and 9 bases lay in between. CDR3 protein: CASRGRDNQPQHF. CDR3 DNA sequence: TGTGCCAGCAGAGGGCGAGACAATCAGCCCCAGCATTTT.

A word on this clonotype: A much larger clonotype is one base distant, so this may be a read error. This sequence joins TRBV20-1 and TRBJ2-5; D is unclear. The germline gives CDR1 DFQATT, CDR2 SNEGSKA (reference sequence). Trimming took 3 bases from V and 2 from J, leaving 10 bases between them. This CDR3 contains 13 residues. The CDR3 nucleotides are TGCAGTGCTAGTTTTGTGGATCAAGAGACCCAGTACTTC. Protein product: CSASFVDQETQYF.

There are a few counts of this clonotype. The V gene is TRBV9, the J gene TRBJ1-1; TRBD1 matches at 7 bases. The V gene's germline CDR1 is SGDLS and CDR2 YYNGEE. The V and J ends lost 4 bases and 5 bases, in that order; junction bases with no gene match: 17. This CDR3 region has 17 residues. The CDR3: CASSPVGGNFWGTEAFF. The CDR3 nucleotides read TGTGCCAGCAGCCCCGTAGGGGGCAATTTTTGGGGGACTGAAGCTTTCTTT.

Many counts were recorded for this clonotype. A junction end diverges from the germline sequence, so it may reflect a read error. The rearrangement links TRBV19 to TRBJ1-1; TRBD1 matches at 7 bases. The CDR3 is 16 amino acids. Germline V gives CDR1 LNHDA, CDR2 SQIVND (reference sequence). The CDR3 sequence: CASNIGFNRGGTEAFF. In DNA, the CDR3 is TGTGCCAGTAATATAGGTTTTAACAGGGGTGGCACTGAAGCTTTCTTT. The full variable domain, with the rest looked up from reference TRBV19 and TRBJ1-1, is DGGITQSPKYLFRKEGQNVTLSCEQNLNHDAMYWYRQDPGQGLRLIYYSQIVNDFQKGDIAEGYSVSREKKESFPLTVTSAQKNPTAFYLCASNIGFNRGGTEAFFGQGTRLTVV.

The V call is TRBV4-3, the J call TRBJ2-7, with D possibly TRBD2 on 5 matching bases. The CDR3 spans 15 residues. Trimming took 0 bases from V and 7 from J, leaving 16 bases between them. Germline V lookup: CDR1 LGHNA, CDR2 YSLEER. DNA for the CDR3: TGCGCCAGCAGCCAAGAGCGCGGCACGACGGGAGAGCAGTACTTC. Amino acid sequence: CASSQERGTTGEQYF.

The chain uses TRBV6-5 and TRBJ2-5; TRBD1 aligns across 7 bases. Germline V gene data show CDR1 as MNHEY and CDR2 as SVGAGI. V gave up 5 bases and J gave up 4 bases; unmatched junction bases: 13. The CDR3 has 16 residues. The CDR3: CASSPPNQGDGETQYF. The CDR3 DNA sequence: TGTGCCAGCAGTCCACCGAACCAGGGGGATGGAGAGACCCAGTACTTC.

The J gene is TRBJ2-5, the V gene TRBV11-2; D is possibly TRBD2 (6 bases). The CDR3 totals 15 residues. V was shortened by 3 bases and J by 6 bases, with 17 bases between the two germline ends. Looked up from germline, CDR1 is SGHAT and CDR2 is FQNNGV. CDR3 sequence: CASSLAGRISQTQYF. The CDR3, as DNA: TGTGCCAGCAGCTTGGCAGGGAGGATTAGTCAGACCCAGTACTTC.